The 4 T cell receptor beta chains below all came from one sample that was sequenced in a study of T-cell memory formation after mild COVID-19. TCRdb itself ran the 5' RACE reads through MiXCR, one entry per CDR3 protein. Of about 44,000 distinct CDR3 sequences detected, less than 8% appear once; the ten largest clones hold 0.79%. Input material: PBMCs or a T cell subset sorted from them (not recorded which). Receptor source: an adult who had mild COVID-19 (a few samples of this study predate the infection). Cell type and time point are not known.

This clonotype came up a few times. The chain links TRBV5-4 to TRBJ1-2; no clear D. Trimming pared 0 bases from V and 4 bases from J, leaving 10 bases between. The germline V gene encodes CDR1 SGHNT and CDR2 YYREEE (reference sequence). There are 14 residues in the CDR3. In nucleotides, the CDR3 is TGTGCCAGCAGCTTGGCGGCTCAACCCTATGGCTACACCTTC. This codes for CASSLAAQPYGYTF. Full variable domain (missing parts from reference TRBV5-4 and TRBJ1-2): ETGVTQSPTHLIKTRGQQVTLRCSSQSGHNTVSWYQQALGQGPQFIFQYYREEENGRGNFPPRFSGLQFPNYSSELNVNALELDDSALYLCASSLAAQPYGYTFGSGTRLTVV.

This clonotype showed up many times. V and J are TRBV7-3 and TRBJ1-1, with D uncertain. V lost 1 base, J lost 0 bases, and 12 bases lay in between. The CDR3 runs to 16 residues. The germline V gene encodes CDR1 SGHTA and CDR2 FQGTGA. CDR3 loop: CASSLSPGLMNTEAFF. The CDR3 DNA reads TGTGCCAGCAGCTTAAGCCCTGGGTTGATGAACACTGAAGCTTTCTTT.

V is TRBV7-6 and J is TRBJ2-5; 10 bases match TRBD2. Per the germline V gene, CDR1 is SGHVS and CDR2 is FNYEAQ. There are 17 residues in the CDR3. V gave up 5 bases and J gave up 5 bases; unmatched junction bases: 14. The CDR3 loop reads CASSRAQRGGLRETQYF. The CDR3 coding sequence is TGTGCCAGCAGCCGCGCCCAGCGGGGGGGCCTTCGGGAGACCCAGTACTTC. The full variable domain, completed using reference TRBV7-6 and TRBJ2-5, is GAGVSQSPRYKVTKRGQDVALRCDPISGHVSLYWYRQALGQGPEFLTYFNYEAQQDKSGLPNDRFSAERPEGSISTLTIQRTEQRDSAMYRCASSRAQRGGLRETQYFGPGTRLLVL.

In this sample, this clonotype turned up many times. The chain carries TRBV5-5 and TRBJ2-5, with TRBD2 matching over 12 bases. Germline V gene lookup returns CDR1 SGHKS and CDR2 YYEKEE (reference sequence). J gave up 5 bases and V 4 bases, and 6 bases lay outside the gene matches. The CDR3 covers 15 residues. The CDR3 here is CASSQGLAGSETQYF. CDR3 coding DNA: TGTGCCAGCAGCCAAGGACTAGCGGGAAGTGAGACCCAGTACTTC.